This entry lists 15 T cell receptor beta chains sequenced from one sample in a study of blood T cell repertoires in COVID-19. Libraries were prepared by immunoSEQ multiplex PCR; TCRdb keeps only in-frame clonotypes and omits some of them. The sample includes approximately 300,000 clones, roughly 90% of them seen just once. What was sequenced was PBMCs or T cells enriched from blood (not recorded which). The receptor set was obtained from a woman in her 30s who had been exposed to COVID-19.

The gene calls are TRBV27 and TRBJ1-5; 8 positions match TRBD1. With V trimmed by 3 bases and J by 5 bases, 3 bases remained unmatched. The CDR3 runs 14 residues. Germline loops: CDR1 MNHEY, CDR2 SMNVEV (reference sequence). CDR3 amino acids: CASSFYRGDQPQHF. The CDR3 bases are TGTGCCAGCAGTTTCTACAGGGGGGATCAGCCCCAGCATTTT.

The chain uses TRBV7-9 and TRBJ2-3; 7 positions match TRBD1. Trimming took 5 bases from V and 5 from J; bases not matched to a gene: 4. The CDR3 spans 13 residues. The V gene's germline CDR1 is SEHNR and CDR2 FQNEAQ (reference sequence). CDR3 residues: CASSMRGRDTQYF. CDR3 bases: TGTGCCAGCAGCATGAGGGGGCGAGATACGCAGTATTTT.

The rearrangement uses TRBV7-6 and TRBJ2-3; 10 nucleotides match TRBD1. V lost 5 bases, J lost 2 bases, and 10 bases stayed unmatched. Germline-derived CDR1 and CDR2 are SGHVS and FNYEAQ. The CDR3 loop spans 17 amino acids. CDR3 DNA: TGTGCCAGCAGCCCCAGACAGGGGGCCACTTACACAGATACGCAGTATTTT. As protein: CASSPRQGATYTDTQYF.

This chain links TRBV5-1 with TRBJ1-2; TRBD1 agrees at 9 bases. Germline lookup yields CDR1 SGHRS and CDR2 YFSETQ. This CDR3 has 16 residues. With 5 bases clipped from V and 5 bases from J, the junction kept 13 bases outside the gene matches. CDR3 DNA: TGCGCCAGCAGTTCTTCCACAGGGGGCGTCGATTATGGCTACACCTTC. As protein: CASSSSTGGVDYGYTF.

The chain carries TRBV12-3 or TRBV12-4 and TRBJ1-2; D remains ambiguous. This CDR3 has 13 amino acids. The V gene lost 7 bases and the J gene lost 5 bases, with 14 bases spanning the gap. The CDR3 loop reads CASTKDGSYGYTF. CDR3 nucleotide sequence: TGTGCCAGCACCAAGGACGGGAGTTATGGCTACACCTTC.

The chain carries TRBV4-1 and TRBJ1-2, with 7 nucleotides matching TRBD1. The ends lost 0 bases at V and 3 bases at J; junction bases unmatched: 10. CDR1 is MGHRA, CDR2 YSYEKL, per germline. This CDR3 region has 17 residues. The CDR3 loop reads CASSQESRQGWYYGYTF. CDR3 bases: TGCGCCAGCAGCCAAGAATCCCGACAGGGCTGGTACTATGGCTACACCTTC.

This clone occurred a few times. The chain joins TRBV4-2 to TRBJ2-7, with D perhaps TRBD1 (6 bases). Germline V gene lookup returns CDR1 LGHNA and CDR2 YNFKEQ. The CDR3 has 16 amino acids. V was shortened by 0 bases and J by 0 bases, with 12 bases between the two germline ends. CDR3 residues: CASSQDLRQASYEQYF. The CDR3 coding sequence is TGTGCCAGCAGCCAAGATCTGAGACAGGCCTCCTACGAGCAGTACTTC.

This CDR3 is CASSQASNTPYGYTF. CDR3 bases: TGCGCCAGCAGCCAAGCCTCAAACACCCCCTATGGCTACACCTTC. The V and J genes are TRBV4-1 and TRBJ1-2; no firm D call. CDR3 size: 15 residues. Trimming removed 1 base from V and 4 bases from J, with 13 bases in between. Germline V lookup: CDR1 MGHRA, CDR2 YSYEKL.

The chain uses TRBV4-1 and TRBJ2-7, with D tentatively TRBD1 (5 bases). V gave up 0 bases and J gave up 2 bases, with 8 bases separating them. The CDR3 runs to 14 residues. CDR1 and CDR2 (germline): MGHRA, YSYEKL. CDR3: CASSQDPGTYEQYF. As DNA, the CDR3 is TGCGCCAGCAGCCAAGATCCAGGGACCTACGAGCAGTACTTC.

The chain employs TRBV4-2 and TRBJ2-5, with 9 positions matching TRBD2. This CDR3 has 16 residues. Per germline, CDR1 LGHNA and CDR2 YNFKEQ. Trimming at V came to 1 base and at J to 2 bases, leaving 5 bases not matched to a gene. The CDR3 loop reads CASSQVSGGYQETQYF. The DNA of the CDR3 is TGTGCCAGCAGCCAAGTTAGCGGGGGATATCAAGAGACCCAGTACTTC.

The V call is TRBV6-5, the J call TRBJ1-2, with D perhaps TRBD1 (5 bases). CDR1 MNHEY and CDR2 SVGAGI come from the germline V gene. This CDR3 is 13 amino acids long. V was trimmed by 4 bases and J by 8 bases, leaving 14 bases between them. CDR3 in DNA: TGTGCCAGCAGTTTGGGGCAGCTAGGGGGCTACACCTTC. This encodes CASSLGQLGGYTF.

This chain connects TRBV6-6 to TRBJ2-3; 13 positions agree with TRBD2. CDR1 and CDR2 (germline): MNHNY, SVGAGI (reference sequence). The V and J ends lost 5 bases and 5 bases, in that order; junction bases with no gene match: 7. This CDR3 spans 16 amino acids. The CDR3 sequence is CASSPTSGGGGDTQYF. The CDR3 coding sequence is TGTGCCAGCAGTCCCACTAGCGGGGGGGGTGGAGATACGCAGTATTTT.

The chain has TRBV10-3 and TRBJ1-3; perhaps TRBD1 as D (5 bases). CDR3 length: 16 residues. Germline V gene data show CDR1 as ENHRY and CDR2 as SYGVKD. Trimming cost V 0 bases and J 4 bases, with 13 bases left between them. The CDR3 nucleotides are TGTGCCATCAGTGAGTCAGGGGAAGTTTTGGGAAACACCATATATTTT. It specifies CAISESGEVLGNTIYF.

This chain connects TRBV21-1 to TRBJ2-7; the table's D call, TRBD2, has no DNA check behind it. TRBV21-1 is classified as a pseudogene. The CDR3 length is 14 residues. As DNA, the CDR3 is TGTGCCAGCACCCCCTCCGGGGGGCTCTATGAGCAGTACTTC. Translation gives CASTPSGGLYEQYF.

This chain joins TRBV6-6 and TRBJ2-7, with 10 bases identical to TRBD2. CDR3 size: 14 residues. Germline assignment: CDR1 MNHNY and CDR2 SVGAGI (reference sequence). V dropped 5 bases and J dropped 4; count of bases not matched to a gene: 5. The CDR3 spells CASSSGGALYEQYF. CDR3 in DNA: TGTGCCAGCAGTAGCGGGGGGGCCCTATACGAGCAGTACTTC.